The rows below give T cell receptor beta chains drawn from one sample of a study of regulatory T cells in long-lasting Graves disease. Using its own MiXCR run on the multiplex PCR reads, TCRdb lists one record per CDR3 protein. The sample lists fewer than 550,000 distinct CDR3 sequences; roughly a fifth were seen once. The specimen comprised peripheral blood mononuclear cells (PBMCs), sampled when the disease was refractory, from a patient treated with antithyroid drugs. These receptors all come from a female donor with Graves disease. The CDR3 runs from the conserved cysteine through the conserved F or W. The order of the fields is V gene, CDR3 length, D gene, J gene, clone size, CDR3 protein, CDR3 DNA. A D gene is named only where the DNA matches it firmly. Expanded clones are given a class, and other clones once, few, many or no size at all.

v_gene: TRBV18; len: 14; d_gene: TRBD1; j_gene: TRBJ2-5; abundance: few; CDR3aa: CASSPADRGETQYF; CDR3nt: TGTGCCAGCTCACCAGCGGACAGGGGAGAGACCCAGTACTTC
v_gene: TRBV20-1; len: 15; d_gene: TRBD2; j_gene: TRBJ2-5; abundance: .; CDR3aa: CSARVLADLRETQYF; CDR3nt: TGCAGTGCTAGAGTCCTAGCGGACTTACGAGAGACCCAGTACTTC
v_gene: TRBV7-9; len: 16; d_gene: .; j_gene: TRBJ2-7; abundance: .; CDR3aa: CASSLAGGGDSYEQYF; CDR3nt: TGTGCCAGCAGCTTGGCGGGCGGGGGCGACTCCTACGAGCAGTACTTC
v_gene: TRBV12-3/TRBV12-4; len: 14; d_gene: .; j_gene: TRBJ1-1; abundance: few; CDR3aa: CATAMDPSTTEAFF; CDR3nt: TGCGCCACAGCCATGGATCCGTCCACCACTGAAGCTTTCTTT
v_gene: TRBV29-1; len: 16; d_gene: TRBD1; j_gene: TRBJ2-2; abundance: .; CDR3aa: CSVSIWTGRGTGELFF; CDR3nt: TGCAGCGTTTCTATATGGACAGGGCGGGGCACCGGGGAGCTGTTTTTT
v_gene: TRBV5-6; len: 13; d_gene: .; j_gene: TRBJ1-1; abundance: .; CDR3aa: CASRQQMNTEAFF; CDR3nt: TGTGCCAGCAGGCAGCAGATGAACACTGAAGCTTTCTTT
v_gene: TRBV14; len: 14; d_gene: .; j_gene: TRBJ1-2; abundance: .; CDR3aa: CASSQDPQVYGYTF; CDR3nt: TGTGCCAGCAGCCAAGATCCGCAGGTCTATGGCTACACCTTC
v_gene: TRBV28; len: 17; d_gene: TRBD2; j_gene: TRBJ2-7; abundance: many; CDR3aa: CASRAVYSGTGEDEQYF; CDR3nt: TGTGCCAGCAGAGCAGTATATAGCGGGACGGGGGAGGACGAGCAGTACTTC
v_gene: TRBV30; len: 16; d_gene: .; j_gene: TRBJ2-3; abundance: .; CDR3aa: CAWSVRGSPSTDTQYF; CDR3nt: TGTGCCTGGAGTGTACGAGGCAGCCCTAGCACAGATACGCAGTATTTT
v_gene: TRBV20-1; len: 17; d_gene: .; j_gene: TRBJ2-7; abundance: .; CDR3aa: CSASPAAAQNPSYEQYF; CDR3nt: TGCAGTGCTAGCCCTGCGGCAGCACAGAACCCCTCCTACGAGCAGTACTTC
v_gene: TRBV7-6; len: 14; d_gene: TRBD2; j_gene: TRBJ2-7; abundance: .; CDR3aa: CASSPTRGGPEQYF; CDR3nt: TGTGCCAGCAGCCCCACCCGGGGAGGGCCCGAGCAGTACTTC
v_gene: TRBV3-1; len: 16; d_gene: .; j_gene: TRBJ1-5; abundance: many; CDR3aa: CASSPGTAASNQPQHF; CDR3nt: TGTGCCAGCAGCCCCGGGACCGCAGCCAGTAATCAGCCCCAGCATTTT
v_gene: TRBV7-2; len: 15; d_gene: .; j_gene: TRBJ1-1; abundance: .; CDR3aa: CASSLASSGWTEAFF; CDR3nt: TGTGCCAGCAGCTTAGCCTCGTCAGGGTGGACTGAAGCTTTCTTT
v_gene: TRBV7-2; len: 16; d_gene: .; j_gene: TRBJ1-5; abundance: .; CDR3aa: CASSLAAAAHHQPQHF; CDR3nt: TGTGCCAGCAGCTTGGCGGCGGCAGCCCATCATCAGCCCCAGCATTTT
v_gene: TRBV6-1; len: 15; d_gene: .; j_gene: TRBJ2-5; abundance: .; CDR3aa: CASSPLPAGKETQYF; CDR3nt: TGTGCCAGCAGCCCCCTCCCCGCAGGGAAAGAGACCCAGTACTTC
v_gene: TRBV11-2; len: 13; d_gene: .; j_gene: TRBJ1-4; abundance: many; CDR3aa: CASSLGTAEKLFF; CDR3nt: TGTGCCAGCAGCTTAGGGACAGCCGAAAAACTGTTTTTT
v_gene: TRBV7-3; len: 15; d_gene: .; j_gene: TRBJ2-5; abundance: .; CDR3aa: CASSWRLTGMETQYF; CDR3nt: TGTGCCAGCAGCTGGCGGCTCACAGGGATGGAGACCCAGTACTTC
v_gene: TRBV7-2; len: 19; d_gene: TRBD2; j_gene: TRBJ2-3; abundance: .; CDR3aa: CASSLVAGVWAGGTDTQYF; CDR3nt: TGTGCCAGCAGCTTAGTTGCGGGGGTCTGGGCGGGTGGCACAGATACGCAGTATTTT
v_gene: TRBV4-1; len: 15; d_gene: .; j_gene: TRBJ1-1; abundance: .; CDR3aa: CASSQGVDRNTEAFF; CDR3nt: TGCGCCAGCAGCCAAGGAGTGGACAGGAACACTGAAGCTTTCTTT
v_gene: TRBV27; len: 15; d_gene: .; j_gene: TRBJ1-1; abundance: many; CDR3aa: CASSLSRRANTEAFF; CDR3nt: TGTGCCAGCAGTTTATCGCGCAGGGCGAACACTGAAGCTTTCTTT
v_gene: TRBV5-4; len: 13; d_gene: TRBD1; j_gene: TRBJ1-1; abundance: few; CDR3aa: CASSLWTGAEAFF; CDR3nt: TGTGCCAGCAGCTTATGGACAGGGGCGGAAGCTTTCTTT
v_gene: TRBV12-3/TRBV12-4; len: 14; d_gene: .; j_gene: TRBJ2-3; abundance: .; CDR3aa: CASSYAAGGDTQYF; CDR3nt: TGTGCCAGCAGTTACGCAGCTGGCGGAGATACGCAGTATTTT
v_gene: TRBV4-2; len: 15; d_gene: .; j_gene: TRBJ1-1; abundance: .; CDR3aa: CASSSDYDLLGEAFF; CDR3nt: TGTGCCAGCAGCTCGGATTACGACCTCCTTGGTGAAGCTTTCTTT
v_gene: TRBV30; len: 12; d_gene: TRBD1; j_gene: TRBJ2-7; abundance: .; CDR3aa: CAWTGGFGEQYF; CDR3nt: TGTGCCTGGACAGGGGGCTTTGGCGAGCAGTACTTC
v_gene: TRBV29-1; len: 14; d_gene: .; j_gene: TRBJ2-3; abundance: .; CDR3aa: CSGRAPYFTDTQYF; CDR3nt: TGCAGCGGTCGGGCCCCTTATTTCACAGATACGCAGTATTTT
v_gene: TRBV7-2; len: 16; d_gene: .; j_gene: TRBJ2-7; abundance: many; CDR3aa: CASSFPSGTGSYEQYF; CDR3nt: TGTGCCAGCAGCTTTCCTAGCGGGACAGGATCCTACGAGCAGTACTTC
v_gene: TRBV3-1; len: 14; d_gene: .; j_gene: TRBJ2-5; abundance: .; CDR3aa: CASNQNPWGETQYF; CDR3nt: TGTGCCAGCAACCAAAACCCCTGGGGGGAGACCCAGTACTTC
v_gene: TRBV7-7; len: 14; d_gene: .; j_gene: TRBJ2-2; abundance: .; CDR3aa: CASSFQGFTGELFF; CDR3nt: TGTGCTAGCAGCTTCCAGGGTTTCACCGGGGAGCTGTTTTTT
v_gene: TRBV24-1; len: 16; d_gene: .; j_gene: TRBJ2-7; abundance: .; CDR3aa: CATSGRSGTQAYEQYF; CDR3nt: TGTGCCACCAGTGGCCGATCCGGGACACAAGCCTACGAGCAGTACTTC
v_gene: TRBV27; len: 16; d_gene: TRBD1; j_gene: TRBJ2-7; abundance: many; CDR3aa: CASSLSVGTGFYEQYF; CDR3nt: TGTGCCAGCAGTTTATCGGTTGGGACAGGTTTCTACGAGCAGTACTTC
v_gene: TRBV7-9; len: 17; d_gene: TRBD1; j_gene: TRBJ1-5; abundance: .; CDR3aa: CASSPGTTGGVNQPQHF; CDR3nt: TGTGCCAGCAGCCCCGGAACTACAGGGGGGGTCAATCAGCCCCAGCATTTT
v_gene: TRBV6-1; len: 15; d_gene: TRBD2; j_gene: TRBJ2-5; abundance: many; CDR3aa: CASRTSGAYGETQYF; CDR3nt: TGTGCCAGCCGGACTAGCGGGGCCTACGGGGAGACCCAGTACTTC
v_gene: TRBV6-4; len: 16; d_gene: TRBD1; j_gene: TRBJ2-7; abundance: .; CDR3aa: CASSYSSTGGEYEQYF; CDR3nt: TGTGCCAGCAGTTACTCGAGCACAGGGGGCGAGTACGAGCAGTACTTC
v_gene: TRBV13; len: 15; d_gene: .; j_gene: TRBJ1-3; abundance: .; CDR3aa: CASSLGLGIGNTIYF; CDR3nt: TGTGCCAGCAGCTTAGGCCTGGGGATCGGAAACACCATATATTTT
v_gene: TRBV6-1; len: 15; d_gene: .; j_gene: TRBJ2-5; abundance: .; CDR3aa: CASSDPGTPGRTQYF; CDR3nt: TGTGCCAGCAGCGATCCCGGGACCCCGGGACGGACCCAGTACTTC
v_gene: TRBV4-3; len: 15; d_gene: .; j_gene: TRBJ1-5; abundance: .; CDR3aa: CASSQDAQANQPQHF; CDR3nt: TGCGCCAGCAGCCAAGACGCACAGGCTAATCAGCCCCAGCATTTT
v_gene: TRBV27; len: 17; d_gene: TRBD1; j_gene: TRBJ1-1; abundance: few; CDR3aa: CASSLRATGTENTEAFF; CDR3nt: TGTGCCAGCAGTTTGAGGGCCACCGGGACAGAGAACACTGAAGCTTTCTTT
v_gene: TRBV11-2; len: 17; d_gene: .; j_gene: TRBJ1-2; abundance: many; CDR3aa: CASSRTRDGGFNYGYTF; CDR3nt: TGTGCCAGCAGTCGTACGAGGGACGGGGGATTCAACTATGGCTACACCTTC
v_gene: TRBV6-6; len: 17; d_gene: .; j_gene: TRBJ1-2; abundance: few; CDR3aa: CASSYSSGFKRRYGYTF; CDR3nt: TGTGCCAGCAGTTACTCGAGCGGTTTCAAGCGCCGCTATGGCTACACCTTC
v_gene: TRBV7-6; len: 17; d_gene: TRBD1; j_gene: TRBJ1-4; abundance: few; CDR3aa: CASSPIGTGSTNEKLFF; CDR3nt: TGTGCCAGCAGCCCGATCGGGACAGGGAGCACTAATGAAAAACTGTTTTTT
v_gene: TRBV7-2; len: 13; d_gene: .; j_gene: TRBJ1-2; abundance: many; CDR3aa: CASSRTANYGYTF; CDR3nt: TGTGCCAGCAGCCGGACAGCGAACTATGGCTACACCTTC
v_gene: TRBV28; len: 16; d_gene: .; j_gene: TRBJ1-6; abundance: many; CDR3aa: CASRDRGPLRASPLHF; CDR3nt: TGTGCCAGCAGGGATAGGGGTCCCTTAAGGGCTTCACCCCTCCACTTT
v_gene: TRBV5-1; len: 15; d_gene: TRBD1; j_gene: TRBJ2-7; abundance: few; CDR3aa: CASSPGTGVTYEQYF; CDR3nt: TGCGCCAGCAGCCCCGGGACAGGAGTAACGTACGAGCAGTACTTC
v_gene: TRBV7-9; len: 14; d_gene: .; j_gene: TRBJ2-5; abundance: many; CDR3aa: CASSLGAAIETQYF; CDR3nt: TGTGCCAGCAGCTTAGGGGCCGCAATAGAGACCCAGTACTTC
v_gene: TRBV6-9; len: 15; d_gene: TRBD1; j_gene: TRBJ1-1; abundance: many; CDR3aa: CASSLRETGATEAFF; CDR3nt: TGTGCCAGCAGTTTACGGGAGACAGGGGCCACTGAAGCTTTCTTT
v_gene: TRBV10-3; len: 17; d_gene: TRBD2; j_gene: TRBJ2-5; abundance: many; CDR3aa: CAISDPLAGGFAETQYF; CDR3nt: TGTGCCATCAGTGACCCTCTAGCGGGGGGGTTCGCGGAGACCCAGTACTTC
v_gene: TRBV27; len: 13; d_gene: .; j_gene: TRBJ2-3; abundance: .; CDR3aa: CASRRRTKDTQYF; CDR3nt: TGTGCCAGCAGGCGTAGGACTAAAGATACGCAGTATTTT
v_gene: TRBV6-1; len: 13; d_gene: TRBD1; j_gene: TRBJ1-5; abundance: many; CDR3aa: CASNTGEVQPQHF; CDR3nt: TGTGCCAGCAACACAGGGGAGGTTCAGCCCCAGCATTTT
v_gene: TRBV6-1; len: 13; d_gene: TRBD1; j_gene: TRBJ2-7; abundance: many; CDR3aa: CASTGDRDYEQYF; CDR3nt: TGTGCCAGCACCGGAGACAGGGACTACGAGCAGTACTTC
v_gene: TRBV2; len: 11; d_gene: .; j_gene: TRBJ2-1; abundance: few; CDR3aa: CASTLYNEQFF; CDR3nt: TGTGCCAGCACCCTCTACAATGAGCAGTTCTTC
v_gene: TRBV7-2; len: 13; d_gene: .; j_gene: TRBJ2-5; abundance: many; CDR3aa: CASSPGWKETQYF; CDR3nt: TGTGCCAGCAGTCCAGGGTGGAAAGAGACCCAGTACTTC
v_gene: TRBV28; len: 15; d_gene: TRBD1; j_gene: TRBJ1-1; abundance: few; CDR3aa: CASSLTGGSNTEAFF; CDR3nt: TGTGCCAGCAGTTTAACAGGGGGCTCGAACACTGAAGCTTTCTTT